This T cell receptor beta chain was retrieved from a study of blood T cells in healthy people across ages. Study observations and caveats: There were more naive CD4+ cells and higher diversity in long-lived donors than in aged donors.

Comments on this clonotype: As yet, its antigen is unknown.

With a J-beta primer mix and a sample-barcoded 5' primer, a second PCR ran about 6 to 11 cycles. TCRdb ran MiXCR on the 5' RACE reads and lists one entry per CDR3 protein. The sample records roughly 1.7 million distinct CDR3 sequences, roughly 32% being singletons. Germline CDR1 SGHTA, CDR2 FQGTGA. The CDR3 extends over 14 amino acids. Trimming removed 3 bases from V and 7 bases from J, with 10 bases in between. The chain recombines TRBV7-3 with TRBJ1-6; unclear D gene. The TCR comes from a woman younger than 45 in good health. Sequenced sample: blood. The CDR3 here is CASSFGRQNSPLHF. CDR3 sequence (DNA): TGTGCCAGCAGCTTTGGGAGACAAAATTCACCCCTCCACTTT.